These 17 T cell receptor beta chains were sequenced from one sample in a study of siplizumab effects on memory and regulatory T cells. Assay used: immunoSEQ multiplex PCR; TCRdb lists only in-frame clones, some missing. Among tens of thousands of clones listed, approximately 89% were seen once. The specimen sequenced was Tregs sorted from blood. Source of these receptors: a human donor in good health.

The rearrangement uses TRBV11-2 and TRBJ2-1; possible D gene TRBD2, 6 bases. CDR3 length: 16 amino acids. Per the germline V gene, CDR1 is SGHAT and CDR2 is FQNNGV. V dropped 4 bases and J dropped 8 bases, with 21 bases sitting between them. For the CDR3, the DNA is TGTGCCAGCAGCTCCCGACTAAGCGGGTCCTCGTATGAGCAGTTCTTC. It yields the protein CASSSRLSGSSYEQFF.

The chain combines TRBV6-4 with TRBJ2-5; D is undetermined. This CDR3 comprises 12 residues. The V end was cut by 10 bases, the J end by 2 bases, with 11 bases between. Germline V CDR1 and CDR2: MRHNA, SNTAGT. CDR3 DNA sequence: TGTGCCACCATTGGGAATCAAGAGACCCAGTACTTC. This encodes CATIGNQETQYF.

The chain couples TRBV2 to TRBJ2-2, with 7 bases that match TRBD2. Germline CDR1 is SNHLY and CDR2 is FYNNEI. V gave up 11 bases and J gave up 4 bases; unmatched junction bases: 10. The CDR3 runs 14 residues. The CDR3: CARRRGGITGELFF. The CDR3 DNA reads TGTGCCCGCCGTCGGGGAGGGATCACCGGGGAGCTGTTTTTT.

This clone occurred once. The chain carries TRBV28 and TRBJ2-2; the match to TRBD2 covers 13 bases. V lost 4 bases, J lost 11 bases, and 13 bases stayed unmatched. CDR1 and CDR2 (germline): MDHEN, SYDVKM. CDR3 length equals 17 residues. CDR3 DNA: TGTGCCAGCAGTTCGGGACTAGCGGGGTCCCGATCCTTTGAGCTGTTTTTT. It yields the protein CASSSGLAGSRSFELFF.

The chain joins TRBV5-1 to TRBJ1-1; TRBD1 agrees at 7 bases. After removal of 6 bases from V and 1 base from J, the junction contained 6 bases not matched to a gene. CDR3 length equals 14 residues. The germline gives CDR1 SGHRS, CDR2 YFSETQ. The CDR3 here is CASTIRDRNTEAFF. The CDR3 DNA follows: TGCGCCAGCACCATCCGGGACAGGAACACTGAAGCTTTCTTT.

This clone was picked up one time. V is TRBV6-6 and J is TRBJ2-4; 7 bases line up with TRBD2. The CDR3 sequence is 16 residues long. Trimming cost V 4 bases and J 0 bases; bases outside gene matches: 6. CDR1 is MNHNY and CDR2 is SVGAGI in the germline V gene (reference sequence). The CDR3 sequence: CASSSRGGVAKNIQYF. The DNA of the CDR3 is TGTGCCAGCAGTTCTCGCGGGGGTGTAGCCAAAAACATTCAGTACTTC.

The rearrangement uses TRBV5-6 and TRBJ2-1; the match to TRBD1 covers 7 bases. The CDR3 runs 15 residues. J was trimmed by 8 bases and V by 0 bases; bases with no gene match: 8. CDR1 and CDR2 (germline): SGHDT, YYEEEE. This CDR3 is CASSLAQGNQYEQFF. CDR3 DNA sequence: TGTGCCAGCAGCTTGGCACAGGGGAATCAATATGAGCAGTTCTTC.

This rearrangement joins TRBV5-1 to TRBJ2-1, with a possible D match to TRBD1 (5 bases). This CDR3 contains 16 residues. The V end lost 0 bases, the J end lost 0 bases, and 10 bases lay between the germline ends. Germline loops: CDR1 SGHRS, CDR2 YFSETQ. DNA for the CDR3: TGCGCCAGCAGCTTGGGGGGCAGGAGCTCCTACAATGAGCAGTTCTTC. Protein: CASSLGGRSSYNEQFF.

CDR3 bases: TGTGCCAGCAGCCAAGTAGGAGGGAGTGTTAACGAGCAGTACTTC. Protein: CASSQVGGSVNEQYF. The V call is TRBV14, the J call TRBJ2-7; maybe TRBD2 (6 bases). Per the germline V gene, CDR1 is SGHDN and CDR2 is FVKESK. V lost 1 base and J lost 5, with 15 bases in between. This CDR3 spans 15 amino acids.

The genes are TRBV5-6 and TRBJ2-1; tentatively, D is TRBD1 or TRBD2 (5 bases each). Germline V gives CDR1 SGHDT, CDR2 YYEEEE. This CDR3 region has 14 residues. Trimming removed 3 bases at V and 0 bases at J, with 7 bases between. The chain's CDR3 is CASSYGTSYNEQFF. In DNA form, the CDR3 reads TGTGCCAGCAGCTACGGGACCTCCTACAATGAGCAGTTCTTC. Looking up the rest from reference TRBV5-6 and TRBJ2-1 gives the full variable domain: DAGVTQSPTHLIKTRGQQVTLRCSPKSGHDTVSWYQQALGQGPQFIFQYYEEEERQRGNFPDRFSGHQFPNYSSELNVNALLLGDSALYLCASSYGTSYNEQFFGPGTRLTVL.

The chain carries TRBV15 and TRBJ2-5; D is unclear. The CDR3 extends over 14 amino acids. CDR1 and CDR2 (germline): LNHNV, YYDKDF (reference sequence). The V and J ends lost 0 bases and 2 bases respectively, with 7 bases between them. The CDR3 spells CATSRDASQETQYF. For the CDR3, the DNA is TGTGCCACCAGCAGAGATGCTAGTCAAGAGACCCAGTACTTC.

The sample holds a few counts of this clone. V and J are TRBV7-2 and TRBJ2-4, with 10 bases aligning to TRBD1. Trimming at V came to 3 bases and at J to 8 bases, leaving 10 bases not matched to a gene. CDR3 length equals 16 residues. Germline values: CDR1 SGHTA, CDR2 FQGNSA. CDR3 sequence reads: CASSFSPGQGSDIQYF. The CDR3 DNA sequence: TGTGCCAGCAGCTTCTCCCCGGGACAGGGGAGTGACATTCAGTACTTC.

The chain employs TRBV10-3 and TRBJ2-2; no reliable D call. This CDR3 is 13 amino acids long. The germline V gene has CDR1 ENHRY and CDR2 SYGVKD. Trimming shortened V by 6 bases and J by 8 bases, and 13 bases separated the two germline ends. CDR3 protein: CAIRGSEMGELFF. In DNA, the CDR3 is TGTGCCATCAGAGGATCGGAGATGGGGGAGCTGTTTTTT.

The chain combines TRBV7-6 with TRBJ2-5, with a weak D call TRBD1 (6 bases). The V gene's germline CDR1 is SGHVS and CDR2 FNYEAQ. This CDR3 has 14 amino acids. The V gene lost 1 base and the J gene lost 4 bases, with 10 bases spanning the gap. CDR3 coding DNA: TGTGCCAGCAGCTTAGTGCAGGGGATAGAGACCCAGTACTTC. This sequence encodes CASSLVQGIETQYF.

This chain connects TRBV7-3 to TRBJ2-1, with 11 nucleotides matching TRBD2. CDR1 SGHTA and CDR2 FQGTGA come from the germline V gene. This CDR3 is 17 amino acids long. With V trimmed by 1 base and J by 7 bases, 9 bases remained unmatched. The CDR3 loop reads CASSLNPSGRLGNEQFF. DNA of the CDR3: TGTGCCAGCAGCTTAAACCCTAGCGGGAGGCTCGGGAATGAGCAGTTCTTC.

The rearrangement joins TRBV7-8 to TRBJ1-6; D is ambiguous. CDR1 and CDR2 (germline): SGHVS, FQNEAQ. The V end lost 1 base, the J end lost 7 bases, and 5 bases lay between the germline ends. This CDR3 spans 13 amino acids. CDR3 sequence reads: CASSLGANSPLHF. In nucleotides, the CDR3 is TGTGCCAGCAGCTTAGGGGCGAATTCACCCCTCCACTTT.

The chain couples TRBV30 to TRBJ1-3; 7 bases agree with TRBD1. The CDR3 length is 15 residues. The V gene end was trimmed by 2 bases and the J gene end by 1 base; junction bases not matched to a gene: 5. Germline V CDR1 and CDR2: GTSNPN, SVGIG (reference sequence). CDR3 sequence reads: CAWSQGGGSGNTIYF. The CDR3 nucleotides read TGTGCCTGGAGTCAGGGGGGGGGTTCTGGAAACACCATATATTTT.